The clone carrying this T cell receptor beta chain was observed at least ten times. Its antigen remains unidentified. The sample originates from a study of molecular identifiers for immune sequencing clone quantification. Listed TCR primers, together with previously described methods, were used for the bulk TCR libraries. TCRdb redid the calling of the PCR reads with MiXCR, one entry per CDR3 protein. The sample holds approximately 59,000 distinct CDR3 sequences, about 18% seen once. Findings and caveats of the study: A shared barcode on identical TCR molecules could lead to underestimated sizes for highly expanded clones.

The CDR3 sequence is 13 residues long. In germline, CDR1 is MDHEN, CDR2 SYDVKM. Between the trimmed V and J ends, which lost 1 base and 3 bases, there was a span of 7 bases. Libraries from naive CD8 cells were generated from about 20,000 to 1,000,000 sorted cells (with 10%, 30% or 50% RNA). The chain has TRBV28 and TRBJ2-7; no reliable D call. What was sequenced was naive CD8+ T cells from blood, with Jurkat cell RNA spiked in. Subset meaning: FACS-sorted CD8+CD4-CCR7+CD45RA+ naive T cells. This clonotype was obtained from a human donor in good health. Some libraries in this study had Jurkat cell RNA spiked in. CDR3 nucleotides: TGTGCCAGCAGTTTATCTACTCACTACGAGCAGTACTTC. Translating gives CASSLSTHYEQYF.